This T cell receptor (beta chain) was found in a study of blood T cell repertoires in COVID-19. The CDR3 has 16 residues. CDR1 is MNHEY and CDR2 is SMNVEV in the germline V gene (reference sequence). Trimming took 5 bases from V and 4 from J; bases not matched to a gene: 7. Assay used: immunoSEQ multiplex PCR; TCRdb lists only in-frame clones, some missing. The sample gives roughly 200,000 clones, around 80% of which show up once; 13% is in the top ten. V and J are TRBV27 and TRBJ2-1; TRBD2 aligns across 11 bases. Source material: peripheral blood. This receptor was identified in a human donor in a cohort sampled during active COVID-19. The CDR3, as DNA: TGTGCCAGCAGTCCCTGGACTAGCGGGCAATACAATGAGCAGTTCTTC. It encodes CASSPWTSGQYNEQFF.